The 12 T cell receptor beta chains presented below share a single source sample, sequenced in a study of T cell repertoires in cytomegalovirus infection. MiXCR was run by TCRdb on the reads, yielding one entry per CDR3 protein. The sample includes fewer than 550,000 distinct CDR3 sequences, around 11% of them seen just once. The sequenced material came from PBMCs. The origin of the receptors is a human donor in good health (CMV status not recorded). Some clones in this sample may be carry-over from other donors' samples.

Details on this clonotype: Sequence at one end of the junction differs from germline and may be a read error. The chain has TRBV5-4 and TRBJ2-1; D perhaps matches TRBD2 (7 bases). The CDR3 has 14 amino acids. Germline V CDR1 and CDR2: SGHNT, YYREEE (reference sequence). CDR3 nucleotide sequence: TGTGCCAACAGCTTACCGGGGGGCGGGAATGAGCAGTTCTTC. Translating gives CANSLPGGGNEQFF.

A few counts support this clonotype. The chain employs TRBV20-1 and TRBJ1-1; D may be TRBD1 (5 bases). V gave up 6 bases and J gave up 3 bases, with 11 bases separating them. The CDR3 runs 12 residues. From germline, CDR1 is DFQATT and CDR2 SNEGSKA (reference sequence). CDR3 amino acids: CSARRRDTEAFF. In DNA form, the CDR3 reads TGCAGTGCGAGGCGCAGGGACACTGAAGCTTTCTTT.

This clonotype was recorded many times. This chain joins TRBV7-8 and TRBJ2-5; D possibly corresponds to TRBD1 (5 bases). Germline values: CDR1 SGHVS, CDR2 FQNEAQ. Trimming left V 5 bases short and J 2 bases short, with 12 bases between. This CDR3 has 14 amino acids. Here the CDR3 reads CASSAGRTQETQYF. The CDR3 nucleotides read TGTGCCAGCAGCGCAGGCAGGACACAAGAGACCCAGTACTTC.

The sample holds a few counts of this clonotype. A read error may explain this, as a much larger clone is one base away. This chain connects TRBV9 to TRBJ1-1; maybe TRBD1 (5 bases). V lost 3 bases and J 1 base, leaving 10 bases between the germline ends. The CDR3 has 14 residues. Germline CDR1 and CDR2: SGDLS and YYNGEE. The CDR3 loop reads CASSGGVGNTEAFF. The CDR3 nucleotides are TGTGCCAGCAGCGGAGGGGTTGGGAACACTGAAGCTTTCTTT.

Details on this clonotype: This may arise from a read error, as a much more abundant clone is one base away. The V and J genes are TRBV29-1 and TRBJ2-3; 8 nucleotides align to TRBD2. Germline lookup yields CDR1 SQVTM and CDR2 ANQGSEA. The CDR3 has 14 residues. The CDR3 reads CSIDPGGATDTQYF. The CDR3 region has the DNA TGCAGCATTGACCCCGGGGGGGCGACAGATACGCAGTATTTT.

This clonotype turned up a few times. This chain connects TRBV5-1 to TRBJ2-3; 9 nucleotides align to TRBD2. J lost 2 bases, V lost 0 bases, and 7 bases had no gene match. The CDR3 spans 17 residues. Germline V lookup: CDR1 SGHRS, CDR2 YFSETQ. The CDR3 coding sequence is TGCGCCAGCAGCTTGGCTTCGACTAGCGGCCCCACAGATACGCAGTATTTT. Amino acids: CASSLASTSGPTDTQYF. Complete variable domain (other parts from reference TRBV5-1 and TRBJ2-3): KAGVTQTPRYLIKTRGQQVTLSCSPISGHRSVSWYQQTPGQGLQFLFEYFSETQRNKGNFPGRFSGRQFSNSRSEMNVSTLELGDSALYLCASSLASTSGPTDTQYFGPGTRLTVL.

Many counts were recorded for this clonotype. The chain uses TRBV7-6 and TRBJ1-3; the D gene is possibly TRBD1 (6 bases). Germline assignment: CDR1 SGHVS and CDR2 FNYEAQ. The V end lost 3 bases, the J end lost 2 bases, and 8 bases lay between the germline ends. The CDR3 totals 14 residues. CDR3 amino acids: CASSFRGTGNTIYF. The CDR3, as DNA: TGTGCCAGCAGCTTTAGGGGGACTGGAAACACCATATATTTT.

At least ten counts were recorded for this clonotype. This rearrangement joins TRBV7-2 to TRBJ1-1, with D perhaps matching TRBD1 (6 bases). The CDR3 spans 16 residues. Deletions cut 0 bases from V and 10 bases from J, with 21 bases between. Germline assignment: CDR1 SGHTA and CDR2 FQGNSA. CDR3 DNA sequence: TGTGCCAGCAGCTTAGCGGCAGGGGACCCTACTCTCGGAGCTTTCTTT. Translated, it gives CASSLAAGDPTLGAFF.

This clonotype came up many times. The V and J genes are TRBV30 and TRBJ1-5; D might be TRBD1 (6 bases). V was clipped by 0 bases and J by 7 bases, with 22 bases between them. The germline CDR1 and CDR2 sequences are GTSNPN and SVGIG (reference sequence). The CDR3 has 17 amino acids. The DNA of the CDR3 is TGTGCCTGGAGTGTAGGACGGGTCAGGGGACATTACCAGCCCCAGCATTTT. It translates to CAWSVGRVRGHYQPQHF.

This clonotype was observed at least ten times. The V and J genes are TRBV7-2 and TRBJ2-7; D is perhaps TRBD2 (6 bases). Germline values: CDR1 SGHTA, CDR2 FQGNSA. The CDR3 is made up of 14 amino acids. The ends were cut back, 10 bases at V and 0 bases at J, with 16 bases in the middle. CDR3 sequence (DNA): TGTGCCACCTCATGGGGGGAGGCCTCCTACGAGCAGTACTTC. It specifies CATSWGEASYEQYF.

In its sample, this clonotype was seen a few times. V is TRBV30 and J is TRBJ1-2; TRBD1 matches 8 bases. CDR3 length: 12 amino acids. The germline V gene has CDR1 GTSNPN and CDR2 SVGIG (reference sequence). The J segment lost 8 bases and the V segment lost 7 bases, leaving 9 bases of the junction unmatched. The CDR3 sequence: CASPGGGWGYTF. The CDR3 DNA follows: TGTGCCTCCCCAGGGGGCGGTTGGGGCTACACCTTC.

This clonotype was picked up a small number of times. The chain combines TRBV20-1 with TRBJ1-2, with 7 bases matching TRBD1. The CDR3 totals 11 residues. V shed 3 bases and J 6 bases; nucleotides not matched to a gene: 1. Germline V gene sequence: CDR1 DFQATT, CDR2 SNEGSKA (reference sequence). The CDR3 here is CSASGTDGYTF. The DNA for the CDR3 is TGCAGTGCTAGCGGGACAGATGGCTACACCTTC.